This TCR beta chain was identified in a study of response to subunit inactivated influenza vaccine. The sample holds a few counts of this clonotype. Its matching antigen is unknown. TCRdb itself ran the RT-PCR reads through MiXCR, one entry per CDR3 protein. The sample lists around 580,000 distinct CDR3 sequences; 12% to 15% were seen once. With V trimmed by 7 bases and J by 4 bases, 10 bases remained unmatched. This CDR3 has 17 residues. Overall study results and limits: Authors suggested that a seasonal influenza vaccination recruits few new T cells each time.

The V call is TRBV12-3 or TRBV12-4, the J call TRBJ2-2, with TRBD2 identical over 12 bases. The starting material was PBMCs from blood, obtained roughly 12 days after vaccination. The clonotype originates from a man between 50 and 59 years old who received an inactivated influenza vaccine. The CDR3 sequence: CASTTPLAGGGTGELFF. The CDR3 region has the DNA TGTGCCAGCACCACTCCCCTAGCGGGGGGGGGCACCGGGGAGCTGTTTTTT.